The rows below give T cell receptor beta chains drawn from one sample of a study of cytomegalovirus exposure and HLA in healthy donors. Data came from immunoSEQ multiplex PCR; TCRdb stores just in-frame clones and leaves some out. The sample has under 200,000 clones, 65% to 90% seen once; the top ten hold over 5.5%. Input material: PBMCs. Receptors originate from a man aged 40-49 years in good health and CMV-seropositive. The CDR3 runs from the conserved cysteine through the conserved F or W. D genes are given only for firm matches. Some rows mark clone size as missing; the rest say once, few, many or name a class of expanded clone.

CDR3aa: CASSLGLSGTGTHNEQFF
CDR3nt: TGTGCCAGCAGCTTAGGTCTGTCGGGCACCGGGACACACAATGAGCAGTTCTTC
abundance: NA
d_gene: NA
v_gene: TRBV7-2
j_gene: TRBJ2-1

CDR3aa: CAWSTARTSGGIYEQYF
CDR3nt: TGTGCCTGGAGTACTGCCCGGACTAGCGGGGGTATCTACGAGCAGTACTTC
abundance: NA
d_gene: TRBD2
v_gene: TRBV30
j_gene: TRBJ2-7

CDR3aa: CATSRGLAGSTDTQYF
CDR3nt: TGTGCCACCAGCAGAGGACTAGCGGGGAGCACAGATACGCAGTATTTT
abundance: NA
d_gene: TRBD2
v_gene: TRBV15
j_gene: TRBJ2-3

CDR3aa: CASSLASGVETQYF
CDR3nt: TGTGCCAGCAGCTTGGCTAGCGGGGTTGAGACCCAGTACTTC
abundance: NA
d_gene: TRBD2
v_gene: TRBV5-8
j_gene: TRBJ2-5

CDR3aa: CASSPGTVNQPQHF
CDR3nt: TGTGCCAGCAGCCCCGGGACAGTCAATCAGCCCCAGCATTTT
abundance: once
d_gene: TRBD1
v_gene: TRBV9
j_gene: TRBJ1-5

CDR3aa: CASSLGFRDYEQYF
CDR3nt: TGTGCCAGCAGCTTGGGATTCCGGGACTACGAGCAGTACTTC
abundance: NA
d_gene: NA
v_gene: TRBV5-8
j_gene: TRBJ2-7

CDR3aa: CASSQEGQGVTYEQYF
CDR3nt: TGCGCCAGCAGCCAAGAGGGACAGGGAGTGACCTACGAGCAGTACTTC
abundance: NA
d_gene: TRBD1
v_gene: TRBV4-1
j_gene: TRBJ2-7

CDR3aa: CASSLGLATDTQYF
CDR3nt: TGTGCCAGCAGCTTGGGGCTAGCCACAGATACGCAGTATTTT
abundance: NA
d_gene: NA
v_gene: TRBV5-6
j_gene: TRBJ2-3

CDR3aa: CASSLGVMNTEAFF
CDR3nt: TGTGCCAGCAGTCTCGGAGTAATGAACACTGAAGCTTTCTTT
abundance: NA
d_gene: NA
v_gene: TRBV13
j_gene: TRBJ1-1

CDR3aa: CASSTLPGRGSYEQYF
CDR3nt: TGTGCCAGTAGTACCCTGCCCGGGCGGGGCTCCTACGAGCAGTACTTC
abundance: few
d_gene: NA
v_gene: TRBV19
j_gene: TRBJ2-7

CDR3aa: CASSYPDGGGLNEQFF
CDR3nt: TGTGCCAGCAGTTACCCCGATGGCGGGGGGTTGAATGAGCAGTTCTTC
abundance: once
d_gene: TRBD2
v_gene: TRBV6-5
j_gene: TRBJ2-1

CDR3aa: CASSYTRQTDTQYF
CDR3nt: TGTGCCAGCAGTTACACTAGACAAACAGATACGCAGTATTTT
abundance: few
d_gene: NA
v_gene: TRBV6-5
j_gene: TRBJ2-3

CDR3aa: CASTRDRQNTEAFF
CDR3nt: TGCGCCAGTACCCGGGACAGGCAGAACACTGAAGCTTTCTTT
abundance: NA
d_gene: TRBD1
v_gene: TRBV19
j_gene: TRBJ1-1

CDR3aa: CASSMGGLLEAFF
CDR3nt: TGTGCCAGTAGTATGGGCGGGCTTCTTGAAGCTTTCTTT
abundance: NA
d_gene: NA
v_gene: TRBV19
j_gene: TRBJ1-1

CDR3aa: CASSWWLTGANTEAFF
CDR3nt: TGTGCCAGCAGCTGGTGGCTGACAGGGGCGAACACTGAAGCTTTCTTT
abundance: NA
d_gene: TRBD1
v_gene: TRBV7-9
j_gene: TRBJ1-1